This note documents a single T cell receptor (beta chain) sequence. Its antigen remains unknown. Between the trimmed V and J ends, which lost 6 bases and 5 bases, there was a span of 10 bases. CDR1 MNHEY and CDR2 SMNVEV come from the germline V gene (reference sequence). This CDR3 is built from 12 residues. These data come from a study of cytomegalovirus exposure and HLA in healthy donors. General study points: Researchers reported that a few CMV-associated chains were confirmed in vitro as CMV antigen-specific.

The PCR had 60 Vbeta and 13 Jbeta primers. Measured with immunoSEQ multiplex PCR; TCRdb has only the in-frame clones, and not every one. The sample records some 70,000 clones, around 80% being singletons. The sample taken for sequencing was PBMCs. The chain is built from TRBV27 and TRBJ2-5, with D unresolved. This TCR was sampled from a middle-aged man in good health and CMV-seronegative. CDR3 sequence: CASRSSWETQYF. The CDR3 region has the DNA TGTGCCAGCAGGAGTAGCTGGGAGACCCAGTACTTC.